A single sample is the source of the 29 T cell receptor beta chains below, sequenced in a study of blood T cell repertoires in COVID-19. Some clones are missing from TCRdb's copy, which holds only in-frame ones; the method was immunoSEQ multiplex PCR. The sample has 100,000 to 150,000 clones, approximately 80% seen once. Material for sequencing was peripheral blood. These receptors were obtained from a middle-aged man with active or convalescent COVID-19.

The chain couples TRBV19 to TRBJ1-1, with TRBD1 identical over 7 bases. The CDR3 runs 15 residues. Germline V CDR1 and CDR2: LNHDA, SQIVND (reference sequence). The J segment lost 4 bases and the V segment lost 6 bases, leaving 11 bases of the junction unmatched. The CDR3 region is CASRNNGDSLTEAFF. DNA of the CDR3: TGTGCCAGTAGGAATAATGGGGACAGCCTCACTGAAGCTTTCTTT.

V usage is TRBV6-6 and J usage is TRBJ2-2, with 11 bases matching TRBD1. From germline, CDR1 is MNHNY and CDR2 SVGAGI (reference sequence). Trimming at V came to 3 bases and at J to 7 bases, leaving 4 bases not matched to a gene. CDR3 length: 15 amino acids. The CDR3: CASSYGQGAIGELFF. As DNA, the CDR3 is TGTGCCAGCAGTTATGGACAGGGGGCAATCGGGGAGCTGTTTTTT.

The chain carries TRBV3-1 (or the pseudogene TRBV3-2) and TRBJ2-7; no clear D gene. CDR3 size: 15 residues. Germline assignment: CDR1 LGHDT and CDR2 YNNKEL (reference sequence). Trimming shortened V by 0 bases and J by 2 bases, and 11 bases separated the two germline ends. The CDR3 protein is CASSQDFLSPYEQYF. The CDR3 DNA follows: TGTGCCAGCAGCCAAGACTTTCTATCCCCCTACGAGCAGTACTTC.

This clone was seen once. The V and J genes are TRBV6-5 and TRBJ1-3, with 8 bases lining up with TRBD1. From germline, CDR1 is MNHEY and CDR2 SVGAGI. V lost 8 bases, J lost 2 bases, and 5 bases stayed unmatched. The CDR3 runs to 14 residues. CDR3 sequence (DNA): TGTGCCAGCCAGGACAGGGCGGCTGGAAACACCATATATTTT. It is translated as CASQDRAAGNTIYF.

Of note for this clone: The sample contains more than one DNA sequence encoding this CDR3. The V call is TRBV3-1 (or the pseudogene TRBV3-2), the J call TRBJ1-3; unclear D gene. The CDR3 consists of 12 residues. The V end lost 4 bases, the J end lost 4 bases, and 5 bases lay between the germline ends. Looked up from germline, CDR1 is LGHDT and CDR2 is YNNKEL (reference sequence). The CDR3 region has the DNA TGTGCCAGCAGCCCCCTCGGAAACACCATATATTTT. It is translated as CASSPLGNTIYF.

About this clone itself: Different DNA sequences within this sample yield the same CDR3. V is TRBV20-1 and J is TRBJ2-1; no clear D. This CDR3 contains 11 residues. The V and J ends lost 6 bases and 8 bases respectively, with 11 bases between them. Germline V lookup: CDR1 DFQATT, CDR2 SNEGSKA (reference sequence). The CDR3, as DNA: TGCAGTGCCTCGAGTGGGCATGAGCAGTTCTTC. The encoded protein is CSASSGHEQFF.

With respect to this clone: This CDR3 is also generated by other DNA sequences in the sample. The gene calls are TRBV6-4 and TRBJ1-1, with D perhaps matching TRBD1 (6 bases). Germline CDR1 and CDR2: MRHNA and SNTAGT. The CDR3 length is 13 residues. The germline V and J ends were trimmed by 4 bases and 2 bases, with 8 bases remaining between them. CDR3 sequence reads: CASSATGNTEAFF. Here the CDR3 DNA reads TGTGCCAGCAGTGCGACAGGAAACACTGAAGCTTTCTTT.

The chain couples TRBV10-3 to TRBJ2-1; 7 nucleotides line up with TRBD2. V dropped 6 bases and J dropped 1; count of bases not matched to a gene: 12. The CDR3 contains 17 residues. Germline V CDR1 and CDR2: ENHRY, SYGVKD. CDR3 nucleotides: TGTGCCATCAGGAGGACCCCCGGGGGGAGTTCCTACAATGAGCAGTTCTTC. This sequence encodes CAIRRTPGGSSYNEQFF.

The V call is TRBV20-1, the J call TRBJ2-3; D not certain. The CDR3 sequence is 10 residues long. The V end was cut by 4 bases, the J end by 7 bases, with 6 bases between. Germline V CDR1 and CDR2: DFQATT, SNEGSKA (reference sequence). CDR3 in DNA: TGCAGTGCTACCCAAAATACGCAGTATTTT. The encoded protein is CSATQNTQYF.

This rearrangement joins TRBV19 to TRBJ2-3; 8 bases are shared with TRBD1. The CDR3 runs to 14 residues. The V gene's germline CDR1 is LNHDA and CDR2 SQIVND (reference sequence). The ends lost 8 bases at V and 3 bases at J; junction bases unmatched: 7. CDR3 protein: CASRRRTGTDTQYF. In nucleotides, the CDR3 is TGTGCCAGTCGCCGTCGGACAGGGACAGATACGCAGTATTTT.

This clone was recorded many times. The genes are TRBV3-1 (or the pseudogene TRBV3-2) and TRBJ1-1; 9 nucleotides line up with TRBD1. This CDR3 is 12 amino acids long. The V gene's germline CDR1 is LGHDT and CDR2 YNNKEL (reference sequence). V dropped 1 base and J dropped 11; count of bases not matched to a gene: 2. CDR3 sequence: CASSQGGQGAFF. CDR3 bases: TGTGCCAGCAGCCAAGGAGGACAGGGGGCTTTCTTT.

This clone was observed many times. J is TRBJ1-2 and V is TRBV7-9; TRBD1 matches at 7 bases. This CDR3 is built from 13 residues. Looked up from germline, CDR1 is SEHNR and CDR2 is FQNEAQ (reference sequence). V dropped 5 bases and J dropped 7; count of bases not matched to a gene: 7. CDR3 residues: CASSQDRASGYTF. The CDR3 nucleotides read TGTGCCAGCAGCCAAGACAGGGCGAGTGGCTACACCTTC.

The chain uses TRBV19 and TRBJ1-5, with TRBD1 as a possible D gene (6 bases). Trimming shortened V by 4 bases and J by 6 bases, and 19 bases separated the two germline ends. This CDR3 has 16 amino acids. From germline, CDR1 is LNHDA and CDR2 SQIVND (reference sequence). CDR3 in amino acids: CASSNSLGGGIQPQHF. The DNA of the CDR3 is TGTGCCAGTAGTAACTCCCTAGGGGGGGGGATTCAGCCCCAGCATTTT.

The chain combines TRBV6-6 with TRBJ1-5, with 10 bases that match TRBD1. With 11 bases clipped from V and 5 bases from J, the junction kept 12 bases outside the gene matches. The germline gives CDR1 MNHNY, CDR2 SVGAGI (reference sequence). The CDR3 is 15 amino acids. CDR3 nucleotide sequence: TGTGCCCGCATCCGGGACAGGGGTTTGTATCAGCCCCAGCATTTT. Translated: CARIRDRGLYQPQHF.

The chain joins TRBV6-2 or TRBV6-3 to TRBJ1-1; TRBD1 aligns across 7 bases. The CDR3 totals 13 residues. Losses at the gene ends were 5 bases for V and 3 bases for J; bases not matched to a gene: 3. The germline gives CDR1 MNHEY, CDR2 SVGEGT. CDR3 region: CASSGQEHTEAFF. The DNA of the CDR3 is TGTGCCAGCAGTGGACAGGAGCACACTGAAGCTTTCTTT.

This clone was seen once. The junction does not match germline at one end; this may be a read error. The chain carries TRBV30 and TRBJ1-2; 10 bases are a match to TRBD1. The CDR3 totals 10 residues. Germline V gene lookup returns CDR1 GTSNPN and CDR2 SVGIG (reference sequence). CDR3 bases: TGTGCCTCCCGACAGGGGGCAGTCGCCTTC. As protein: CASRQGAVAF.

The chain links TRBV13 to TRBJ2-5; no firm D call. The CDR3 extends over 13 amino acids. V gave up 0 bases and J gave up 5 bases, with 7 bases separating them. Germline V gene sequence: CDR1 PRHDT, CDR2 FYEKMQ (reference sequence). This chain's CDR3 is CASSLGRKETQYF. The CDR3 DNA follows: TGTGCCAGCAGCTTAGGGAGAAAGGAGACCCAGTACTTC.

The V and J genes are TRBV6-2 or TRBV6-3 and TRBJ2-1; 9 bases agree with TRBD2. The CDR3 consists of 18 residues. V was pared by 0 bases and J by 5 bases, with 11 bases of the junction left unmatched. CDR1 and CDR2 (germline): MNHEY, SVGEGT. Written as DNA, the CDR3 is TGTGCCAGCAGTTACTCCCCTTCGCGGGAGGGCCTCAACAATGAGCAGTTCTTC. It translates to CASSYSPSREGLNNEQFF.

This clone was seen a handful of times. The chain couples TRBV6-2 or TRBV6-3 to TRBJ1-2; the D gene is possibly TRBD1 (5 bases). The CDR3 is 16 residues long. From germline, CDR1 is MNHEY and CDR2 SVGEGT. The germline V and J ends were trimmed by 4 bases and 0 bases, with 15 bases remaining between them. In DNA, the CDR3 is TGTGCCAGCAGTTTCACCCGACAGCCTCCTAACTATGGCTACACCTTC. This sequence encodes CASSFTRQPPNYGYTF.

The chain carries TRBV5-1 and TRBJ2-7; 11 bases align to TRBD2. The CDR3 spans 16 residues. Germline CDR1 and CDR2: SGHRS and YFSETQ. The junction had 5 bases not matched to a gene; V was cut back by 3 bases and J by 0 bases. The CDR3 loop is CASSSVAGGISYEQYF. CDR3 bases: TGCGCCAGCAGCTCGGTAGCGGGGGGGATCTCCTACGAGCAGTACTTC.

This clone has a handful of counts. The V and J genes are TRBV29-1 and TRBJ1-2; no clear D. This CDR3 comprises 11 residues. CDR1 SQVTM and CDR2 ANQGSEA come from the germline V gene. The ends were cut back, 7 bases at V and 4 bases at J, with 10 bases in the middle. DNA for the CDR3: TGCAGCGGTAGCTCTTCCTATGGCTACACCTTC. As protein: CSGSSSYGYTF.

The chain has TRBV6-1 and TRBJ1-4, with 9 bases fitting TRBD1. CDR1 is MNHNS and CDR2 is SASEGT in the germline V gene. The CDR3 consists of 16 residues. V lost 2 bases, J lost 4 bases, and 5 bases stayed unmatched. The CDR3 sequence is CASSEIAGQGNEKLFF. The DNA of the CDR3 is TGTGCCAGCAGTGAAATAGCGGGACAGGGTAATGAAAAACTGTTTTTT.

The V gene is TRBV5-4, the J gene TRBJ1-2, with D perhaps matching TRBD1 (6 bases). The CDR3 runs 13 residues. Germline CDR1 and CDR2: SGHNT and YYREEE (reference sequence). V was clipped by 0 bases and J by 8 bases, with 11 bases between them. The CDR3 sequence is CASSLDRVGGYTF. The CDR3 DNA reads TGTGCCAGCAGCTTGGACAGGGTCGGGGGCTACACCTTC.

The J gene is TRBJ2-3, the V gene TRBV24-1; 11 nucleotides agree with TRBD1. Germline V gene data show CDR1 as KGHDR and CDR2 as SFDVKD. This CDR3 has 16 amino acids. The V and J ends lost 6 bases and 2 bases, in that order; junction bases with no gene match: 6. The CDR3 region is CATSTPGQGATDTQYF. CDR3 in DNA: TGTGCCACCAGTACCCCCGGACAGGGGGCCACAGATACGCAGTATTTT.

V gene TRBV9 combines with J gene TRBJ1-1; no clear D. CDR3 length: 13 residues. V dropped 0 bases and J dropped 2 bases, with 5 bases sitting between them. The germline gives CDR1 SGDLS, CDR2 YYNGEE. Written as DNA, the CDR3 is TGTGCCAGCAGCGTAGATCTAAACACTGAAGCTTTCTTT. Encoded protein: CASSVDLNTEAFF.

CDR3 protein: CASSFYGQGGETQYF. In DNA, the CDR3 is TGCGCCAGCAGCTTTTATGGTCAAGGCGGGGAGACCCAGTACTTC. This chain joins TRBV5-1 and TRBJ2-5; the D gene is possibly TRBD2 (5 bases). The CDR3 sequence is 15 residues long. Germline lookup yields CDR1 SGHRS and CDR2 YFSETQ. The V end was cut by 2 bases, the J end by 5 bases, with 16 bases between.

The chain recombines TRBV25-1 with TRBJ2-2, with 9 bases aligning to TRBD1. There are 16 residues in the CDR3. Germline trimming cut 3 bases from V and 4 bases from J; bases unmatched to any gene: 6. Germline assignment: CDR1 MGHDK and CDR2 SYGVNS. As DNA, the CDR3 is TGTGCCAGCAGTGACCACGGGACAGGGACCACCGGGGAGCTGTTTTTT. Amino acids: CASSDHGTGTTGELFF. Supplemented by reference TRBV25-1 and TRBJ2-2, the full variable domain reads EADIYQTPRYLVIGTGKKITLECSQTMGHDKMYWYQQDPGMELHLIHYSYGVNSTEKGDLSSESTVSRIRTEHFPLTLESARPSHTSQYLCASSDHGTGTTGELFFGEGSRLTVL.

This clone was recorded many times. The V gene is TRBV30, the J gene TRBJ2-5, with 9 bases identical to TRBD1. Germline CDR1 reads GTSNPN; CDR2 reads SVGIG (reference sequence). CDR3 length: 15 amino acids. Trimming took 7 bases from V and 2 from J; bases not matched to a gene: 11. CDR3: CASSGQGYRQETQYF. CDR3 nucleotides: TGTGCCTCGTCGGGACAGGGATATCGGCAAGAGACCCAGTACTTC.

This clone came up once. V is TRBV27 and J is TRBJ2-3; 7 positions agree with TRBD2. This CDR3 has 17 residues. V lost 2 bases and J lost 9; bases outside the gene matches: 17. Per germline, CDR1 MNHEY and CDR2 SMNVEV (reference sequence). CDR3: CASSLIGKRGLEETQYF. CDR3 DNA sequence: TGTGCCAGCAGTTTAATCGGGAAGCGGGGCCTGGAGGAGACGCAGTATTTT.